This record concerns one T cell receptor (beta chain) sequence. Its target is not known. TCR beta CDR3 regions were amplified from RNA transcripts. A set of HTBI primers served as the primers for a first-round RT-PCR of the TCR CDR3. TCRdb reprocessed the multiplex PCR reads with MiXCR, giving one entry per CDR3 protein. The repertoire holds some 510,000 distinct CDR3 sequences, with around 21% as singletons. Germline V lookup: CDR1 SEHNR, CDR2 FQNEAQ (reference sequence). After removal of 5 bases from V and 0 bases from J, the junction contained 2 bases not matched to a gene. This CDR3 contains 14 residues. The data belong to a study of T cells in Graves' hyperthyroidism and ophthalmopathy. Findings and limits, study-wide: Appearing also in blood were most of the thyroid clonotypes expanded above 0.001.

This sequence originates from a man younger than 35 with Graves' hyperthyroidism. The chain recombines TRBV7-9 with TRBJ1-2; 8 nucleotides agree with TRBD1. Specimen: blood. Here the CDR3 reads CASSPGQANYGYTF. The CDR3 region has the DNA TGTGCCAGCAGCCCGGGACAGGCTAACTATGGCTACACCTTC.